Below, 27 T cell receptor beta chains from the same sample are listed, as sequenced in a study of sequential checkpoint blockade in melanoma. Treatment indicated: randomized to nivolumab then ipilimumab (arm A) or the reverse (arm B). Here immunoSEQ multiplex PCR was the method, and the copy in TCRdb shows in-frame clones only, minus some. The table lists 20,000 to 25,000 clones, 82% of them singletons. Specimen: CD8+ T cells sorted from blood (inferred from file names), collected from a patient given nivolumab and ipilimumab in sequence. Receptor source: a human donor with melanoma.

The chain joins TRBV7-9 to TRBJ2-3; D may be TRBD1 (6 bases). V was pared by 2 bases and J by 5 bases, with 11 bases between. Germline-derived CDR1 and CDR2 are SEHNR and FQNEAQ (reference sequence). The CDR3 has 14 amino acids. Written as DNA, the CDR3 is TGTGCCAGCAGCTTACTGGGGGCGCAAGATACGCAGTATTTT. This translates into CASSLLGAQDTQYF.

This chain joins TRBV7-9 and TRBJ2-5; D may be TRBD2 (6 bases). Germline V gene sequence: CDR1 SEHNR, CDR2 FQNEAQ (reference sequence). Trimming took off 4 bases at V and 6 bases at J, with 15 bases between the two ends. The CDR3 has 14 residues. CDR3 region: CASSSEWAGKTQYF. The CDR3 DNA reads as TGTGCCAGCAGCTCAGAGTGGGCGGGAAAGACCCAGTACTTC.

The chain is built from TRBV5-1 and TRBJ2-1; 9 positions match TRBD1. Germline V gene sequence: CDR1 SGHRS, CDR2 YFSETQ. The CDR3 length is 15 residues. V shed 0 bases, J shed 7 bases, and the junction held 5 bases outside the gene matches. The CDR3 reads CASSLGDRAKNEQFF. The DNA of the CDR3 is TGCGCCAGCAGCTTGGGGGACAGGGCTAAGAATGAGCAGTTCTTC. The variable domain in full, completed from reference TRBV5-1 and TRBJ2-1, reads KAGVTQTPRYLIKTRGQQVTLSCSPISGHRSVSWYQQTPGQGLQFLFEYFSETQRNKGNFPGRFSGRQFSNSRSEMNVSTLELGDSALYLCASSLGDRAKNEQFFGPGTRLTVL.

The CDR3 bases are TGCGCCAGCAGCCAGCTAGGGACTGGCCAAGAGACCCAGTACTTC. Its translation: CASSQLGTGQETQYF. J is TRBJ2-5 and V is TRBV4-3; tentative D call: TRBD2 (6 bases). The V gene lost 3 bases and the J gene lost 1 base, with 12 bases spanning the gap. CDR3 length equals 15 residues. Germline V gives CDR1 LGHNA, CDR2 YSLEER.

This sequence joins TRBV11-3 and TRBJ2-1; perhaps TRBD2 as D (5 bases). The germline CDR1 and CDR2 sequences are SGHNT and YENEEA. The CDR3 runs to 15 residues. Deletions cut 1 base from V and 2 bases from J, with 9 bases between. For the CDR3, the DNA is TGTGCCAGCAGCTTAGCGGGAACAACCTACAATGAGCAGTTCTTC. Translation gives CASSLAGTTYNEQFF.

The rearrangement uses TRBV7-9 and TRBJ2-5, with 9 bases aligning to TRBD1. After removal of 5 bases from V and 4 bases from J, the junction contained 11 bases not matched to a gene. CDR3 length: 16 amino acids. Germline CDR1 reads SEHNR; CDR2 reads FQNEAQ (reference sequence). For the CDR3, the DNA is TGTGCCAGCAGCGTACGGGACAGGGCACTGGGAGAGACCCAGTACTTC. It encodes CASSVRDRALGETQYF.

The chain uses TRBV20-1 and TRBJ2-1, with a tentative D call TRBD2 (6 bases). The CDR3 totals 11 residues. Germline V gene data show CDR1 as DFQATT and CDR2 as SNEGSKA (reference sequence). V lost 5 bases to trimming and J lost 8 bases, with 10 bases between them. This CDR3 is CSALGGHEQFF. The CDR3 coding sequence is TGCAGTGCTTTGGGGGGTCATGAGCAGTTCTTC.

This chain uses TRBV6-5 with TRBJ2-5; D possibly corresponds to TRBD2 (6 bases). This CDR3 contains 13 residues. Trimming left V 2 bases short and J 3 bases short, with 7 bases between. Germline V gene data show CDR1 as MNHEY and CDR2 as SVGAGI. The CDR3 loop reads CASSYRREETQYF. The CDR3 coding sequence is TGTGCCAGCAGTTACAGGAGGGAAGAGACCCAGTACTTC.

The rearrangement links TRBV18 to TRBJ2-7; D gene ambiguous. This CDR3 spans 13 amino acids. Trimming cost V 3 bases and J 6 bases, with 12 bases left between them. The germline CDR1 and CDR2 sequences are KGHSH and LQKENI. This chain's CDR3 is CASSPVPRGEQYF. The CDR3 nucleotides are TGTGCCAGCTCACCGGTCCCTCGCGGCGAGCAGTACTTC.

The chain combines TRBV28 with TRBJ1-1; D not certain. There are 13 residues in the CDR3. Germline V CDR1 and CDR2: MDHEN, SYDVKM. V lost 8 bases and J 0 bases, leaving 10 bases between the germline ends. The CDR3 DNA reads TGTGCCAGCCTTGAGCAACTGAACACTGAAGCTTTCTTT. It codes for CASLEQLNTEAFF.

This sequence joins TRBV6-6 and TRBJ1-2; TRBD1 matches at 9 bases. The CDR3 contains 15 residues. The V gene end was trimmed by 2 bases and the J gene end by 6 bases; junction bases not matched to a gene: 7. CDR1 and CDR2 from the germline V gene are MNHNY and SVGAGI (reference sequence). The CDR3 is CASSYQGQGRNGYTF. The DNA for the CDR3 is TGTGCCAGCAGTTACCAGGGACAGGGTAGGAATGGCTACACCTTC.

V gene TRBV27 combines with J gene TRBJ2-3; 9 bases map to TRBD2. The CDR3 consists of 18 residues. Trimming cost V 1 base and J 2 bases; bases outside gene matches: 10. Per the germline V gene, CDR1 is MNHEY and CDR2 is SMNVEV (reference sequence). CDR3 loop: CASSLFRDSGSITDTQYF. The CDR3 DNA sequence: TGTGCCAGCAGTTTATTTCGAGATAGCGGGAGTATCACAGATACGCAGTATTTT.

This sequence joins TRBV29-1 and TRBJ2-3; D is possibly TRBD2 (6 bases). CDR1 and CDR2 (germline): SQVTM, ANQGSEA. V was clipped by 1 base and J by 3 bases, with 14 bases between them. There are 15 residues in the CDR3. The CDR3 is CSVEVQGGGTDTQYF. CDR3 in DNA: TGCAGCGTTGAAGTCCAGGGAGGCGGGACAGATACGCAGTATTTT.

This chain links TRBV11-2 with TRBJ1-1, with 7 nucleotides matching TRBD1. Germline lookup yields CDR1 SGHAT and CDR2 FQNNGV. The CDR3 has 13 amino acids. The V and J ends lost 8 bases and 4 bases, in that order; junction bases with no gene match: 7. The CDR3 nucleotides are TGTGCCAGCGAGGACAGGTTGAGCACTGAAGCTTTCTTT. This translates into CASEDRLSTEAFF.

This clone appeared a few times. The rearrangement links TRBV9 to TRBJ2-3; TRBD2 might be the D (5 bases). The germline gives CDR1 SGDLS, CDR2 YYNGEE. The CDR3 totals 15 residues. The V end lost 0 bases, the J end lost 0 bases, and 8 bases lay between the germline ends. CDR3 sequence reads: CASSVGGLSTDTQYF. The CDR3 nucleotides are TGTGCCAGCAGCGTAGGCGGGCTAAGCACAGATACGCAGTATTTT.

The chain couples TRBV7-9 to TRBJ1-1; unclear D gene. The CDR3 consists of 14 residues. Germline V gives CDR1 SEHNR, CDR2 FQNEAQ (reference sequence). The V and J ends lost 10 bases and 8 bases respectively, with 23 bases between them. CDR3 in DNA: TGTGCCACCAACCAGCGGGGATCTACCACCGAAGCTTTCTTT. Translation gives CATNQRGSTTEAFF.

The chain links TRBV5-4 to TRBJ2-6; D is possibly TRBD1 (6 bases). CDR1 SGHNT and CDR2 YYREEE come from the germline V gene (reference sequence). V dropped 0 bases and J dropped 4 bases, with 14 bases sitting between them. The CDR3 consists of 17 residues. The DNA of the CDR3 is TGTGCCAGCAGCTTGGAGTTGGGGGCAGCCGGGGCCAACGTCCTGACTTTC. It yields the protein CASSLELGAAGANVLTF.

This chain uses TRBV29-1 with TRBJ2-5, with 9 bases lining up with TRBD2. This CDR3 contains 14 residues. Germline assignment: CDR1 SQVTM and CDR2 ANQGSEA. With 5 bases clipped from V and 1 base from J, the junction kept 5 bases outside the gene matches. This CDR3 is CSVRLAGVQETQYF. DNA for the CDR3: TGCAGCGTTAGGTTAGCGGGGGTCCAAGAGACCCAGTACTTC.

Only one count was recorded for this clone. The gene calls are TRBV28 and TRBJ2-3; D perhaps matches TRBD2 (6 bases). Trimming took 4 bases from V and 1 from J, leaving 9 bases between them. This CDR3 is 14 amino acids long. Per germline, CDR1 MDHEN and CDR2 SYDVKM. The CDR3 DNA reads TGTGCCAGCAGTTCGCGGGGCCGCACAGATACGCAGTATTTT. It yields the protein CASSSRGRTDTQYF. The full variable domain, completed using reference TRBV28 and TRBJ2-3, is DVKVTQSSRYLVKRTGEKVFLECVQDMDHENMFWYRQDPGLGLRLIYFSYDVKMKEKGDIPEGYSVSREKKERFSLILESASTNQTSMYLCASSSRGRTDTQYFGPGTRLTVL.

In nucleotides, the CDR3 is TGCGCCAGCAGCTTGTTACCGGGACAGAACTACGAGCAGTACTTC. Its translation is CASSLLPGQNYEQYF. The genes are TRBV5-1 and TRBJ2-5; TRBD1 matches at 7 bases. The DNA end lines up better with TRBJ2-7; the J call may be wrong. The CDR3 is made up of 15 amino acids. Germline CDR1 SGHRS, CDR2 YFSETQ.

The genes are TRBV19 and TRBJ1-2; D uncertain. V was pared by 3 bases and J by 3 bases, with 5 bases between. The CDR3 length is 12 residues. Per germline, CDR1 LNHDA and CDR2 SQIVND (reference sequence). In DNA, the CDR3 is TGTGCCAGTAGTATGATAGACTATGGCTACACCTTC. It specifies CASSMIDYGYTF.

The chain employs TRBV30 and TRBJ1-3; D is ambiguous. The V end was cut by 2 bases, the J end by 0 bases, with 5 bases between. Per the germline V gene, CDR1 is GTSNPN and CDR2 is SVGIG (reference sequence). The CDR3 loop spans 13 amino acids. The CDR3, as DNA: TGTGCCTGGAGTTCCAGCTCTGGAAACACCATATATTTT. Translating gives CAWSSSSGNTIYF.

V gene TRBV27 combines with J gene TRBJ2-7; the match to TRBD1 covers 7 bases. J lost 4 bases, V lost 4 bases, and 4 bases had no gene match. Germline V gives CDR1 MNHEY, CDR2 SMNVEV (reference sequence). The CDR3 length is 13 residues. CDR3 sequence: CASSSHRGYEQYF. The CDR3 DNA sequence: TGTGCCAGCAGTTCCCACAGGGGTTACGAGCAGTACTTC.

The chain is built from TRBV7-2 and TRBJ1-1; D call uncertain. The V gene lost 3 bases and the J gene lost 1 base, with 9 bases spanning the gap. This CDR3 contains 14 residues. From germline, CDR1 is SGHTA and CDR2 FQGNSA. In nucleotides, the CDR3 is TGTGCCAGCAGCTTTAACATCCAGAACACTGAAGCTTTCTTT. Protein product: CASSFNIQNTEAFF.

V gene TRBV6-1 combines with J gene TRBJ2-1, with 11 bases identical to TRBD1. Germline values: CDR1 MNHNS, CDR2 SASEGT. The V and J ends lost 6 bases and 10 bases, in that order; junction bases with no gene match: 8. The length of the CDR3 is 14 residues. This CDR3 is CASRGTGGIGEQFF. The CDR3 DNA sequence: TGTGCCAGCAGAGGGACAGGGGGGATTGGCGAGCAGTTCTTC.

The V and J genes are TRBV5-1 and TRBJ2-1; D is ambiguous. Germline values: CDR1 SGHRS, CDR2 YFSETQ. Trimming took 0 bases from V and 0 from J, leaving 7 bases between them. The CDR3 is made up of 15 amino acids. CDR3 bases: TGCGCCAGCAGCTTGGACTCAAGCTCCTACAATGAGCAGTTCTTC. This encodes CASSLDSSSYNEQFF.

As DNA, the CDR3 is TGTGCCAGCAGCGAGACTCGGGACAGGGAACTTAACTATGGCTACACCTTC. Its translation: CASSETRDRELNYGYTF. The chain links TRBV5-6 to TRBJ1-2; 9 nucleotides agree with TRBD1. After removal of 4 bases from V and 1 base from J, the junction contained 11 bases not matched to a gene. The CDR3 is made up of 17 amino acids. Germline V gene lookup returns CDR1 SGHDT and CDR2 YYEEEE.